This is a list of T cell receptor beta chains from one sample in a study of shared clonotypes between healthy human individuals. The assay was immunoSEQ multiplex PCR, and TCRdb's table has in-frame clones only and misses some. The table records about 2 million clones, 90% to 95% of them present only once. The source material was naive CD4+ T cells sorted from blood. The receptors come from a man aged 18 to 30 in good health. Both conserved end residues are part of each CDR3. D genes are given only for firm matches. Expanded clones are given a class, and other clones once, few, many or no size at all.

>-|TRBV27|TRBD2|TRBJ2-3
CASSYSAGGRNTDTQYF
TGTGCCAGCAGTTACTCGGCGGGGGGGCGAAACACAGATACGCAGTATTTT
>-|TRBV19|-|TRBJ1-2
CASSIRLRDYGYTF
TGTGCCAGTAGTATAAGACTTCGGGACTATGGCTACACCTTC
>-|TRBV7-2|-|TRBJ1-5
CASSLVGPTVSSNQPQHF
TGTGCCAGCAGCTTAGTGGGCCCCACGGTCAGTAGCAATCAGCCCCAGCATTTT
>-|TRBV19|-|TRBJ1-1
CASSITENTEAFF
TGTGCCAGTAGTATCACAGAGAACACTGAAGCTTTCTTT
>once|TRBV6-5|-|TRBJ2-3
CAVGEGITDTQYF
TGTGCCGTTGGTGAGGGAATCACAGATACGCAGTATTTT
>-|TRBV30|-|TRBJ2-3
CAWSPLAVAIDTQYF
TGTGCCTGGAGTCCCCTAGCCGTTGCTATAGATACGCAGTATTTT
>-|TRBV10-2|TRBD2|TRBJ2-5
CASIRTSGSGETQYF
TGCGCCAGCATAAGGACTAGCGGCAGTGGAGAGACCCAGTACTTC
>-|TRBV5-4|-|TRBJ2-1
CASSSILGLYNEQFF
TGTGCCAGCAGTTCTATACTCGGGCTTTACAATGAGCAGTTCTTC
>few|TRBV28|TRBD1|TRBJ1-5
CASRSRDRGGQPQHF
TGTGCCAGCAGATCCCGGGACAGGGGCGGTCAGCCCCAGCATTTT
>-|TRBV6-5|TRBD1|TRBJ1-6
CASSKGQNSPLHF
TGTGCCAGCAGTAAGGGACAGAATTCACCCCTCCACTTT
>-|TRBV5-1|-|TRBJ2-7
CASSLRRGPYEQYF
TGCGCCAGCAGCTTGCGGAGGGGCCCCTACGAGCAGTACTTC
>-|TRBV28|-|TRBJ2-4
CASTRGRAKNIQYF
TGTGCCAGCACCCGGGGTCGGGCCAAAAACATTCAGTACTTC
>-|TRBV6-1|-|TRBJ2-5
CASRGVGETQYF
TGTGCCAGCAGGGGGGTCGGCGAGACCCAGTACTTC
>-|TRBV5-1|-|TRBJ2-7
CASSGWAYEQYF
TGCGCCAGCAGCGGCTGGGCGTACGAGCAGTACTTC
>once|TRBV5-5|TRBD1|TRBJ1-2
CASSFPQGGGYTF
TGTGCCAGCAGCTTTCCGCAGGGGGGTGGCTACACCTTC
>-|TRBV11-2|TRBD1|TRBJ2-3
CASSLGGTGADTQYF
TGTGCCAGCAGCTTAGGCGGGACAGGCGCAGATACGCAGTATTTT
>-|TRBV2|-|TRBJ2-3
CASSEALLATSLGTDTQYF
TGTGCCAGCAGTGAAGCGCTGCTAGCGACCTCTCTTGGAACAGATACGCAGTATTTT
>-|TRBV5-1|-|TRBJ2-1
CASSLGRREYNEQFF
TGCGCCAGCAGCTTGGGGAGGAGAGAATACAATGAGCAGTTCTTC
>once|TRBV28|TRBD1|TRBJ1-5
CASSGQGLNQPQHF
TGTGCCAGCAGTGGACAGGGCCTCAATCAGCCCCAGCATTTT
>-|TRBV5-4|-|TRBJ2-3
CASSFSNTDTQYF
TGTGCCAGCAGCTTCTCGAACACAGATACGCAGTATTTT
>-|TRBV5-1|-|TRBJ1-5
CASSLDSGNQPQHF
TGCGCCAGCAGCCTAGACAGTGGCAATCAGCCCCAGCATTTT
>-|TRBV5-1|TRBD1|TRBJ1-6
CASSLSGTGRSPLHF
TGCGCCAGCAGCTTGTCCGGGACAGGGAGATCACCCCTCCACTTT
>-|TRBV2|TRBD1|TRBJ2-7
CASSGQGAYEQYF
TGTGCCAGCAGTGGGCAGGGGGCCTACGAGCAGTACTTC
>-|TRBV6-1|-|TRBJ1-5
CASNRVRNSNQPQHF
TGTGCCTCAAATCGGGTCAGAAATAGCAATCAGCCCCAGCATTTT
>-|TRBV5-1|-|TRBJ1-4
CASSLEGGLVQANEKLFF
TGCGCCAGCAGCTTGGAGGGCGGCCTGGTTCAAGCTAATGAAAAACTGTTTTTT
>once|TRBV10-3|TRBD1|TRBJ2-3
CAISPGQGATDTQYF
TGTGCCATCAGTCCGGGACAGGGGGCTACAGATACGCAGTATTTT
>-|TRBV7-9|-|TRBJ1-3
CASGEGTTGNTIYF
TGTGCCAGTGGAGAGGGGACTACCGGAAACACCATATATTTT
>-|TRBV7-9|-|TRBJ2-7
CASSLFRAGYEQYF
TGTGCCAGCAGCTTATTCAGGGCCGGCTACGAGCAGTACTTC
>-|TRBV10-3|TRBD2|TRBJ2-1
CAISGRGAGGSDNEQFF
TGTGCCATCAGTGGGCGGGGAGCGGGGGGCTCCGACAATGAGCAGTTCTTC